Sequencing of this T cell receptor beta chain was carried out in a study of graft-versus-host responses after intestinal transplantation. Across the study: All recipients got anti-thymocyte globulin induction, then tacrolimus and steroids for about three years. Notes on the study in general: GvH clones turned up in recipient marrow; some had shown up first in ileum or blood.

V lost 0 bases and J 7 bases, leaving 7 bases between the germline ends. The CDR3 runs 13 residues. Germline loops: CDR1 MNHEY, CDR2 SVGAGI. TCRdb's table, derived via immunoSEQ multiplex PCR, lists solely in-frame clones and lacks some. The data hold 95,000 to 150,000 clones, with approximately 95% observed a single time. Details on this clone: Its antigen remains unknown.

The chain carries TRBV6-5 and TRBJ2-1; D unclear. This clonotype was sampled from a human donor who received an intestinal transplant. The sequencing here drew on unstimulated CD8+ T cells sorted from spleen or lymph node cells, taken before intestinal transplant. CDR3 coding DNA: TGTGCCAGCAGTTACTCGATAGGGAATGAGCAGTTCTTC. Amino acid sequence: CASSYSIGNEQFF.